The rows below give T cell receptor beta chains drawn from one sample of a study of T-cell memory formation after mild COVID-19. TCRdb fed the 5' RACE reads into MiXCR, producing one record per CDR3 protein. In the table there are about 340,000 distinct CDR3 sequences, about an eighth of which are singletons. Source material: PBMCs or a T cell subset sorted from them (not recorded which). Every receptor here comes from a man younger than 35 who had mild COVID-19 (a few samples of this study predate the infection). Cell type and time point are not known. Both conserved end residues are part of each CDR3. The D gene is left open where the match is weak. Only some rows state a clone size, as once, few, many or a class for expanded clones.

length: 13
V: TRBV5-1
J: TRBJ2-3
size: many
D: .
DNA: TGCGCCAGCAGCTCTAGTACACTAGATACGCAGTATTTT
CDR3: CASSSSTLDTQYF

length: 14
V: TRBV27
J: TRBJ2-3
size: .
D: .
DNA: TGTGCCAGCAGCCGGACCAGGTACACAGATACGCAGTATTTT
CDR3: CASSRTRYTDTQYF

length: 14
V: TRBV6-1
J: TRBJ1-6
size: .
D: .
DNA: TGTGCCAGCAGTCCCCATGGGGGTACCTTTGCCCTCCACTTT
CDR3: CASSPHGGTFALHF

length: 12
V: TRBV6-2/TRBV6-3
J: TRBJ1-3
size: few
D: .
DNA: TGTGCCAGCAGTTCAATCGGAAACACCATATATTTT
CDR3: CASSSIGNTIYF

length: 14
V: TRBV9
J: TRBJ2-7
size: .
D: TRBD2
DNA: TGTGCCAGCAGCGTAGCTAGCGGGACTTACGAGCAGTACTTC
CDR3: CASSVASGTYEQYF

length: 17
V: TRBV6-5
J: TRBJ2-3
size: .
D: .
DNA: TGTGCCAGCAGTTACCGTCGTTTGGGGGGCTCGACAGATACGCAGTATTTT
CDR3: CASSYRRLGGSTDTQYF

length: 14
V: TRBV9
J: TRBJ2-3
size: .
D: .
DNA: TGTGCCAGCAGCGTAGGAGGTACGAGGACTACGCAGTATTTT
CDR3: CASSVGGTRTTQYF

length: 16
V: TRBV5-6
J: TRBJ1-2
size: many
D: .
DNA: TGTGCCAGCAGCTTACCCCCCCAGGCCACTTACTATGGCTACACCTTC
CDR3: CASSLPPQATYYGYTF

length: 16
V: TRBV5-1
J: TRBJ2-1
size: many
D: TRBD2
DNA: TGCGCCAGCAGCCTGGGACTAGCGGGGGCGCTGAATGAGCAGTTCTTC
CDR3: CASSLGLAGALNEQFF

length: 15
V: TRBV25-1
J: TRBJ2-1
size: .
D: TRBD1
DNA: TGTGCCAGCAGTGATCTTGACAGGGGAATCGATGAGCAGTTCTTC
CDR3: CASSDLDRGIDEQFF

length: 16
V: TRBV6-5
J: TRBJ1-1
size: few
D: .
DNA: TGTGCCAGCAGTTACCGCCCCCGGGTTGTTGAAACTGAAGCTTTCTTT
CDR3: CASSYRPRVVETEAFF

length: 14
V: TRBV6-5
J: TRBJ1-4
size: many
D: .
DNA: TGTGCCAGCAGACTCACGAGGTCTAAAGAAAAACTGTTTTTT
CDR3: CASRLTRSKEKLFF

length: 14
V: TRBV29-1
J: TRBJ2-3
size: few
D: TRBD2
DNA: TGCAGCGTTCGGACTAGCGGCTCCCCAGATACGCAGTATTTT
CDR3: CSVRTSGSPDTQYF

length: 16
V: TRBV12-3/TRBV12-4
J: TRBJ1-5
size: .
D: .
DNA: TGTGCCAGCAGTTTAGAGTCGGGATTTAGCAATCAGCCCCAGCATTTT
CDR3: CASSLESGFSNQPQHF

length: 13
V: TRBV5-1
J: TRBJ1-2
size: .
D: .
DNA: TGCGCCAGCAGTCCTACCCCCGTCTATGGCTACACCTTC
CDR3: CASSPTPVYGYTF

length: 14
V: TRBV7-3
J: TRBJ2-3
size: .
D: TRBD1
DNA: TGTGCCAGCAGCACGATGACAGGGGCGGATACGCAGTATTTT
CDR3: CASSTMTGADTQYF

length: 12
V: TRBV11-2
J: TRBJ2-7
size: few
D: .
DNA: TGTGCCAGCAGCCGATCTGTGGGCGAGCAGTACTTC
CDR3: CASSRSVGEQYF

length: 14
V: TRBV2
J: TRBJ1-5
size: few
D: .
DNA: TGTGCCAGCAGTCAGTGGCAGGCCCCCCAGCCCCAGCATTTT
CDR3: CASSQWQAPQPQHF

length: 16
V: TRBV12-3/TRBV12-4
J: TRBJ2-1
size: .
D: TRBD2
DNA: TGTGCCAGCAGTCCCACGGGCGGGAGGGCCGGCGATGAGCAGTTCTTC
CDR3: CASSPTGGRAGDEQFF

length: 13
V: TRBV9
J: TRBJ1-1
size: many
D: .
DNA: TGTGCCAGCAGCGCCTATGGTGGGGGGAATGCTTTCTTT
CDR3: CASSAYGGGNAFF

length: 14
V: TRBV25-1
J: TRBJ2-3
size: .
D: .
DNA: TGTGCCAGCACGACAGGAAGGCATAGAGATACGCAGTATTTT
CDR3: CASTTGRHRDTQYF

length: 16
V: TRBV6-5
J: TRBJ1-5
size: few
D: .
DNA: TGTGCCAGCAGTTCTAGAGGTCCCCAAAGCAATCAGCCCCAGCATTTT
CDR3: CASSSRGPQSNQPQHF

length: 14
V: TRBV28
J: TRBJ2-3
size: .
D: TRBD1
DNA: TGTGCCAGCAGCCTGACAGGGCCCACAGATACGCAGTATTTT
CDR3: CASSLTGPTDTQYF

length: 13
V: TRBV10-3
J: TRBJ1-6
size: .
D: .
DNA: TGTGCCACCACGGACACCTATAATTCACCCCTCCACTTT
CDR3: CATTDTYNSPLHF

length: 14
V: TRBV15
J: TRBJ1-1
size: few
D: .
DNA: TGTGCCACCAGCAGAGTCGGGTCGGGCACTGAAGCTTTCTTT
CDR3: CATSRVGSGTEAFF

length: 16
V: TRBV4-3
J: TRBJ1-2
size: .
D: .
DNA: TGCGCCAGCAGCCAGGACACCGGGCCGAGATGGGATGGCTACACCTTC
CDR3: CASSQDTGPRWDGYTF

length: 14
V: TRBV2
J: TRBJ1-5
size: .
D: .
DNA: TGTGCCAGCAGTGACATATCGGGGAATCAGCCCCAGCATTTT
CDR3: CASSDISGNQPQHF

length: 16
V: TRBV4-3
J: TRBJ2-1
size: few
D: TRBD2
DNA: TGCGCCAGCAGCCAAGATCGAGCGGGGGGCATCAATGAGCAGTTCTTC
CDR3: CASSQDRAGGINEQFF

length: 15
V: TRBV7-9
J: TRBJ2-5
size: few
D: .
DNA: TGTGCCAGCAGCTTAGAAATCGCGGGGGCGGAGACCCAGTACTTC
CDR3: CASSLEIAGAETQYF

length: 13
V: TRBV5-8
J: TRBJ2-3
size: .
D: TRBD1
DNA: TGTGCCAGCAGGGACAGGGTTGGGGATACGCAGTATTTT
CDR3: CASRDRVGDTQYF

length: 16
V: TRBV11-1
J: TRBJ2-3
size: few
D: .
DNA: TGTGCCAGCAGCTTATTTCGTGGCGGACTCTCCGCGACGCAGTATTTT
CDR3: CASSLFRGGLSATQYF

length: 14
V: TRBV15
J: TRBJ2-3
size: few
D: .
DNA: TGTGCCACCAGCAGACACCGAGCGACAGATACGCAGTATTTT
CDR3: CATSRHRATDTQYF

length: 15
V: TRBV5-1
J: TRBJ2-5
size: .
D: .
DNA: TGCGCCAGCAGCTTGTGGGAAAGTGTGATGAGGATCCAGTACTTC
CDR3: CASSLWESVMRIQYF

length: 13
V: TRBV30
J: TRBJ2-7
size: few
D: .
DNA: TGTGCCTGGAGTGTTCAAGGGGCCGACGAGCAGTACTTC
CDR3: CAWSVQGADEQYF

length: 12
V: TRBV5-1
J: TRBJ2-1
size: many
D: TRBD1
DNA: TGCGCCAGCAGCTCTCAGACAGGGGGAAAGTTCTTC
CDR3: CASSSQTGGKFF

length: 11
V: TRBV12-3/TRBV12-4
J: TRBJ2-3
size: many
D: .
DNA: TGTGCCAGCAGTTTCCAGGATACGCAGTATTTT
CDR3: CASSFQDTQYF

length: 14
V: TRBV20-1
J: TRBJ1-1
size: .
D: .
DNA: TGCAGTGCGCGTTCAACGCCGGTGGGCACTGAAGCTTTCTTT
CDR3: CSARSTPVGTEAFF

length: 13
V: TRBV20-1
J: TRBJ2-7
size: few
D: TRBD1
DNA: TGCAGTGCTAGAGTTACAGGGGGTGCCGAGCAGTACTTC
CDR3: CSARVTGGAEQYF

length: 16
V: TRBV6-1
J: TRBJ2-3
size: many
D: .
DNA: TGTGCCACCGCTATCCGGGACTCCTGGGCCACAGATACGCAGTATTTT
CDR3: CATAIRDSWATDTQYF

length: 16
V: TRBV29-1
J: TRBJ2-1
size: .
D: .
DNA: TGCAGCGTTGGAGGGGCAGGGGCGGTCTTAGACAATGAGCAGTTCTTC
CDR3: CSVGGAGAVLDNEQFF

length: 17
V: TRBV29-1
J: TRBJ2-4
size: .
D: TRBD2
DNA: TGCAGCGTTGAAGATCCGCGTGCGGGAGTTTCAAGGAACATTCAGTACTTC
CDR3: CSVEDPRAGVSRNIQYF

length: 16
V: TRBV24-1
J: TRBJ2-1
size: many
D: .
DNA: TGTGCCACCAGTGATGGTTGGGGGGGCGACTACAATGAGCAGTTCTTC
CDR3: CATSDGWGGDYNEQFF

length: 14
V: TRBV7-2
J: TRBJ2-5
size: many
D: TRBD1
DNA: TGTGCCAGCAGCCGGGACAGGGGGCAAGAGACCCAGTACTTC
CDR3: CASSRDRGQETQYF

length: 14
V: TRBV7-2
J: TRBJ2-3
size: .
D: .
DNA: TGTGCCAGCAGCTTACGGGGGGCAACAGATACGCAGTATTTT
CDR3: CASSLRGATDTQYF

length: 15
V: TRBV12-3/TRBV12-4
J: TRBJ2-1
size: .
D: .
DNA: TGTGCCAGCAGTTTGGACGGAGCTCCTTACAATGAGCAGTTCTTC
CDR3: CASSLDGAPYNEQFF